The present T cell receptor (beta chain) was sequenced within a study of cytotoxic CD8 clonotypes in ibrutinib-treated CLL. Measured with immunoSEQ multiplex PCR; TCRdb has only the in-frame clones, and not every one. The repertoire holds roughly 220,000 clones, with 60% to 80% as singletons. The V end was cut by 5 bases, the J end by 2 bases, with 20 bases between. The CDR3 is 17 amino acids. Germline V gives CDR1 LNHNV, CDR2 YYDKDF (reference sequence). Notes on this clone: The antigen is undetermined.

Study-wide results and limits: Exceeding age-matched healthy donors, baseline clonality also tracked the counts of circulating CD8+ T cells. Increased clonality at ibrutinib response gave way to a return toward baseline at progression.

The TCR was taken from a human donor with chronic lymphocytic leukemia. The sample was PBMCs, taken after 12 months of ibrutinib treatment. The chain uses TRBV15 and TRBJ2-3, with D possibly being TRBD1 or TRBD2 (5 bases each). CDR3 coding DNA: TGTGCCACCAGCGACAACCTCCTGGGGGAGTTCACAGATACGCAGTATTTT. Residues: CATSDNLLGEFTDTQYF.